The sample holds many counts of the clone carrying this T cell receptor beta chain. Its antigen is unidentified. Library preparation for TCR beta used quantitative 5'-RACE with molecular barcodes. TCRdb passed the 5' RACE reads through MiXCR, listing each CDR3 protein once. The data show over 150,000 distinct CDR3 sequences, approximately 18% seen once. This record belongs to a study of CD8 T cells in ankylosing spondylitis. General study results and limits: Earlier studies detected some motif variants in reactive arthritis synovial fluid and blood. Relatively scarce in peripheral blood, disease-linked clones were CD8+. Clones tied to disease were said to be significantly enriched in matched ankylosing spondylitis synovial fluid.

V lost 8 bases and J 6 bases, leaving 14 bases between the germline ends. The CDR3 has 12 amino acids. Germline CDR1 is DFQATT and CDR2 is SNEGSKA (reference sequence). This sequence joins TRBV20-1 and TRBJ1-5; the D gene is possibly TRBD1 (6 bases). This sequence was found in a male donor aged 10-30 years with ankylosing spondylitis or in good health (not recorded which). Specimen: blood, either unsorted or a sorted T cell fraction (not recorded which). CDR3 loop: CSWKQGAQPQHF. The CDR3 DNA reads TGCAGTTGGAAACAGGGTGCTCAGCCCCAGCATTTT.